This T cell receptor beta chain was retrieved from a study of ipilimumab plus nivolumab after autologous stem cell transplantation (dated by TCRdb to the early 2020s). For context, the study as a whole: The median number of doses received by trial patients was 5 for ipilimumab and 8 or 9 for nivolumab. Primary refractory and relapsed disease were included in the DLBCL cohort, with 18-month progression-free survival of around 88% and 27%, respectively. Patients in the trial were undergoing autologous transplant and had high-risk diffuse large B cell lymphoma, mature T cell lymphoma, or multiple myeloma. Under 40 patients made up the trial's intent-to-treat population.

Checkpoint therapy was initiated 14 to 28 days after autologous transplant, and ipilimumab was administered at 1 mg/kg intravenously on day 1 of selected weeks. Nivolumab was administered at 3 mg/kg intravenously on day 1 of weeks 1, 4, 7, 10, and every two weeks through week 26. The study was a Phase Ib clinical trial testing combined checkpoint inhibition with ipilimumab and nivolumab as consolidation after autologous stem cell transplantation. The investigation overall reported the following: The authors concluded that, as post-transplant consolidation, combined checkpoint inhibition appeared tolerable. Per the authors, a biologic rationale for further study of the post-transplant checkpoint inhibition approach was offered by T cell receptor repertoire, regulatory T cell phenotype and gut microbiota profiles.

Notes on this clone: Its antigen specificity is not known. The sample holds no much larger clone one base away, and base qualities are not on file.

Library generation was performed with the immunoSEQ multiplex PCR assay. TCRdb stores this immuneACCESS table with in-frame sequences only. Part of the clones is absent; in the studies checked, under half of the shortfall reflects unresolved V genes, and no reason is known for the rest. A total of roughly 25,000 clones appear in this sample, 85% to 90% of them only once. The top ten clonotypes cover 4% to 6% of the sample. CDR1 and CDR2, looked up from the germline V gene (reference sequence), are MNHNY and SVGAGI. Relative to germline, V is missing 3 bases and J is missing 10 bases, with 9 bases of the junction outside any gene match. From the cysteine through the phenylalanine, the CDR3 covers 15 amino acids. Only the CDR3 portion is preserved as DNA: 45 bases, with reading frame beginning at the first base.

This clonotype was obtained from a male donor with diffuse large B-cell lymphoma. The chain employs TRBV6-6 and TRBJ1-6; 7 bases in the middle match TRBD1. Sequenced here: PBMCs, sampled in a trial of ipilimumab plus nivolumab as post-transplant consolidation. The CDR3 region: CASSYDGQAASPLHF. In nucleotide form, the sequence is TGTGCCAGCAGTTATGATGGACAGGCTGCGTCACCCCTCCACTTT.